The T cell receptor (beta chain) under discussion was sequenced for a study of T cell changes during pregnancy in multiple sclerosis. There are 19 residues in the CDR3. Germline V gives CDR1 ENHRY, CDR2 SYGVKD. V shed 3 bases and J 1 base; nucleotides not matched to a gene: 7. This table comes from immunoSEQ multiplex PCR, and its TCRdb copy is limited to in-frame clones, with some not included. The repertoire has around 33,000 clones, about 90% of them found once; the top ten carry approximately 0.5%. The clonotype was recovered from a female donor in good health, enrolled as a control in a pregnancy study. The chain combines TRBV10-3 with TRBJ2-3; TRBD2 matches at 16 bases. This sample comprised CD4+ T cells from peripheral blood mononuclear cells, obtained in the third trimester of pregnancy. Here the CDR3 reads CAISEAGLAGGGGTDTQYF. Here the CDR3 DNA reads TGTGCCATCAGTGAAGCGGGACTAGCGGGGGGGGGTGGCACAGATACGCAGTATTTT.